A single sample gave rise to the 32 T cell receptor beta chains below, sequenced in a study of blood T cell repertoires in COVID-19. Only in-frame clones appear in the TCRdb table, and some are missing; sequencing was by immunoSEQ multiplex PCR. The sample yields just under 65,000 clones, around 80% seen once. Sequenced material: peripheral blood. Receptors were obtained from a man aged 55 to 70 with COVID-19, enrolled during active disease.

The rearrangement links TRBV2 to TRBJ2-1; TRBD2 matches 10 bases. Trimming cost V 3 bases and J 5 bases; bases outside gene matches: 4. This CDR3 spans 15 amino acids. Germline V lookup: CDR1 SNHLY, CDR2 FYNNEI. The DNA of the CDR3 is TGTGCCAGCAGTGACGCGCTAGCGGGAGACAATGAGCAGTTCTTC. It yields the protein CASSDALAGDNEQFF. Full variable domain (remainder filled in from reference TRBV2 and TRBJ2-1): EPEVTQTPSHQVTQMGQEVILRCVPISNHLYFYWYRQILGQKVEFLVSFYNNEISEKSEIFDDQFSVERPDGSNFTLKIRSTKLEDSAMYFCASSDALAGDNEQFFGPGTRLTVL.

The chain carries TRBV4-1 and TRBJ2-6; unclear D gene. CDR1 is MGHRA, CDR2 YSYEKL, per germline. V was pared by 1 base and J by 0 bases, with 7 bases between. There are 16 residues in the CDR3. CDR3 bases: TGCGCCAGCAGCCAAGTCTTCTCCTCTGGGGCCAACGTCCTGACTTTC. The encoded protein is CASSQVFSSGANVLTF.

The rearrangement joins TRBV5-6 to TRBJ1-4, with a tentative D call TRBD1 (6 bases). Germline CDR1 is SGHDT and CDR2 is YYEEEE. Between the trimmed V and J ends, which lost 3 bases and 6 bases, there was a span of 12 bases. This CDR3 contains 14 residues. The CDR3 DNA sequence: TGTGCCAGCAGCTCGGCCAGGGGACATGAAAAACTGTTTTTT. As protein: CASSSARGHEKLFF.

In its sample, this clone was seen a few times. This rearrangement joins TRBV23-1 to TRBJ2-1, with 10 bases lining up with TRBD2. TRBV23-1 is an ORF for which the function is uncertain. V was pared by 0 bases and J by 2 bases, with 10 bases of the junction left unmatched. CDR3 length equals 19 residues. The CDR3 nucleotides are TGCGCCAGCAGTCAATCAATGAAAGTAGGGACTAGCGCCTACAATGAGCAGTTCTTC. Its protein is CASSQSMKVGTSAYNEQFF.

The V and J genes are TRBV28 and TRBJ1-2; 8 positions match TRBD1. The CDR3 is 14 amino acids. Germline CDR1 and CDR2: MDHEN and SYDVKM. V was clipped by 6 bases and J by 4 bases; unmatched bases: 7. The CDR3 coding sequence is TGTGCCAGCAGCCCGCGGACAGGGACCTATGGCTACACCTTC. As protein: CASSPRTGTYGYTF.

This rearrangement joins TRBV4-2 to TRBJ1-5; D not certain. Germline V gene data show CDR1 as LGHNA and CDR2 as YNFKEQ. The CDR3 has 15 residues. V shed 0 bases and J shed 6 bases, with 12 bases lying between them. The CDR3 DNA follows: TGTGCCAGCAGCCAAGATTCCGGGTTAGGTCAGCCCCAGCATTTT. Its translation: CASSQDSGLGQPQHF.

V gene TRBV5-4 combines with J gene TRBJ2-7; 9 bases align to TRBD1. This CDR3 region has 14 residues. Germline V gene sequence: CDR1 SGHNT, CDR2 YYREEE (reference sequence). J gave up 5 bases and V 4 bases, and 7 bases lay outside the gene matches. The CDR3 region has the DNA TGTGCCAGCAGCGATCCGGGACAGGGAAACGAGCAGTACTTC. Its protein product is CASSDPGQGNEQYF. Looking up the rest from reference TRBV5-4 and TRBJ2-7 gives the full variable domain: ETGVTQSPTHLIKTRGQQVTLRCSSQSGHNTVSWYQQALGQGPQFIFQYYREEENGRGNFPPRFSGLQFPNYSSELNVNALELDDSALYLCASSDPGQGNEQYFGPGTRLTVT.

Concerning this clone itself: A junction end diverges from the germline sequence, so it may reflect a read error. V and J are TRBV13 and TRBJ2-7, with 9 bases lining up with TRBD1. The germline V gene has CDR1 PRHDT and CDR2 FYEKMQ (reference sequence). The CDR3 is 13 residues long. CDR3: CASSLNYRTGVSF. The CDR3 DNA reads TGTGCCAGCAGCTTAAATTACAGGACAGGGGTTTCTTTC.

This clone was counted between two and nine times. The chain employs TRBV11-2 and TRBJ1-2; no firm D call. Trimming took 0 bases from V and 8 from J, leaving 7 bases between them. This CDR3 comprises 12 residues. Germline CDR1 reads SGHAT; CDR2 reads FQNNGV. The CDR3 here is CASSLDRYGYTF. CDR3 nucleotides: TGTGCCAGCAGCTTAGACCGGTACGGCTACACCTTC. The full variable domain, rest sourced from reference TRBV11-2 and TRBJ1-2, is EAGVAQSPRYKIIEKRQSVAFWCNPISGHATLYWYQQILGQGPKLLIQFQNNGVVDDSQLPKDRFSAERLKGVDSTLKIQPAKLEDSAVYLCASSLDRYGYTFGSGTRLTVV.

The V call is TRBV9, the J call TRBJ1-5; D call uncertain. Germline CDR1 is SGDLS and CDR2 is YYNGEE. Trimming cost V 2 bases and J 4 bases, with 7 bases left between them. The CDR3 is 13 amino acids. The CDR3 region has the DNA TGTGCCAGCAGCGTCTCGGTTAATCAGCCCCAGCATTTT. Its protein is CASSVSVNQPQHF.

The chain employs TRBV6-1 and TRBJ1-5; the match to TRBD1 covers 9 bases. This CDR3 is 16 amino acids long. Trimming took 4 bases from V and 6 from J; bases not matched to a gene: 10. CDR1 and CDR2 from the germline V gene are MNHNS and SASEGT. The CDR3 loop is CASSATGGAFSQPQHF. CDR3 DNA sequence: TGTGCCAGCAGTGCAACAGGGGGCGCTTTCTCTCAGCCCCAGCATTTT.

The genes are TRBV19 and TRBJ1-6; D may be TRBD1 (5 bases). V lost 5 bases and J lost 9, with 14 bases in between. This CDR3 is built from 14 residues. CDR1 and CDR2 from the germline V gene are LNHDA and SQIVND (reference sequence). The CDR3 DNA sequence: TGTGCCAGTAGTCAAGGGAGGGGTGGTTCACCCCTCCACTTT. As protein: CASSQGRGGSPLHF. Based on the CDR3 plus reference TRBV19 and TRBJ1-6, the full variable domain is DGGITQSPKYLFRKEGQNVTLSCEQNLNHDAMYWYRQDPGQGLRLIYYSQIVNDFQKGDIAEGYSVSREKKESFPLTVTSAQKNPTAFYLCASSQGRGGSPLHFGNGTRLTVT.

V is TRBV18 and J is TRBJ2-7, with D possibly TRBD1 on 6 matching bases. The CDR3 contains 14 residues. Trimming pared 3 bases from V and 3 bases from J, leaving 12 bases between. The V gene's germline CDR1 is KGHSH and CDR2 LQKENI. The CDR3 reads CASSPWDNIYEQYF. DNA for the CDR3: TGTGCCAGCTCACCTTGGGACAATATCTACGAGCAGTACTTC.

The CDR3 here is CASSIDQGWEAFF. The CDR3 DNA reads as TGTGCCAGTAGTATAGATCAGGGTTGGGAAGCTTTCTTT. The rearrangement links TRBV19 to TRBJ1-1; maybe TRBD1 (5 bases). Looked up from germline, CDR1 is LNHDA and CDR2 is SQIVND (reference sequence). The CDR3 is made up of 13 amino acids. V dropped 0 bases and J dropped 8 bases, with 10 bases sitting between them.

The chain has TRBV4-1 and TRBJ2-1; D remains unclear. Per the germline V gene, CDR1 is MGHRA and CDR2 is YSYEKL. Trimming removed 3 bases from V and 7 bases from J, with 13 bases in between. The CDR3 is made up of 14 amino acids. CDR3 bases: TGCGCCAGCAGCCAGCTCTCCGAGGAGAATGAGCAGTTCTTC. This translates into CASSQLSEENEQFF.

The rearrangement links TRBV29-1 to TRBJ2-6; 8 bases match TRBD1. The trim removed 4 bases at V and 1 base at J, leaving 3 bases unmatched. This CDR3 spans 15 amino acids. Germline lookup yields CDR1 SQVTM and CDR2 ANQGSEA. CDR3 in amino acids: CSVGTGGSGANVLTF. CDR3 DNA: TGCAGCGTTGGAACAGGGGGTTCTGGGGCCAACGTCCTGACTTTC.

V usage is TRBV4-1 and J usage is TRBJ2-3; 14 bases are shared with TRBD2. The germline V gene encodes CDR1 MGHRA and CDR2 YSYEKL. This CDR3 contains 15 residues. V lost 1 base and J lost 11; bases outside the gene matches: 5. The CDR3 DNA follows: TGCGCCAGCAGCCAAGGGACTAGCGGGAGGCGGAGGCAGTATTTT. Translated, it gives CASSQGTSGRRRQYF.

The chain has TRBV3-1 (or the pseudogene TRBV3-2) and TRBJ2-5; TRBD2 matches 8 bases. Germline V gene sequence: CDR1 LGHDT, CDR2 YNNKEL (reference sequence). The CDR3 is 17 residues long. With V trimmed by 0 bases and J by 4 bases, 10 bases remained unmatched. The chain's CDR3 is CASSQDPQRGSRETQYF. CDR3 nucleotides: TGTGCCAGCAGCCAAGATCCCCAGCGGGGGTCACGAGAGACCCAGTACTTC.

The chain employs TRBV24-1 and TRBJ2-7; TRBD1 might be the D (6 bases). This CDR3 spans 12 amino acids. Trimming cost V 11 bases and J 2 bases, with 12 bases left between them. The germline CDR1 and CDR2 sequences are KGHDR and SFDVKD. The CDR3 region is CASQGTTYEQYF. The CDR3 DNA reads TGTGCCAGCCAGGGGACGACCTACGAGCAGTACTTC.

This clone appeared a single time. The chain joins TRBV3-1 (or the pseudogene TRBV3-2) to TRBJ2-3; maybe TRBD2 (5 bases). CDR3 length equals 17 residues. V was cut by 0 bases and J by 6 bases, with 19 bases left in between. Germline lookup yields CDR1 LGHDT and CDR2 YNNKEL (reference sequence). The CDR3 region has the DNA TGTGCCAGCAGCCAAGATTCGGGATCCCTCCGTAAGGATACGCAGTATTTT. This sequence encodes CASSQDSGSLRKDTQYF.

The chain is built from TRBV12-5 and TRBJ1-5; D might be TRBD1 (5 bases). Trimming stripped 0 bases from V and 0 bases from J, with 15 bases between. Germline CDR1 and CDR2: LGHNT and FRNRAP. The CDR3 has 18 amino acids. The CDR3, as DNA: TGTGCTAGTGGTTTGGTACTCGGCCAGGGCGGTAGCAATCAGCCCCAGCATTTT. Translation gives CASGLVLGQGGSNQPQHF.

The CDR3 here is CASSYAGSPTNEKLFF. CDR3 in DNA: TGTGCCAGCAGTTACGCGGGTTCCCCAACTAATGAAAAACTGTTTTTT. The chain links TRBV6-5 to TRBJ1-4, with D unclear. V was pared by 2 bases and J by 0 bases, with 10 bases between. Per the germline V gene, CDR1 is MNHEY and CDR2 is SVGAGI. The CDR3 covers 16 residues.

This clone was detected once. The chain recombines TRBV12-3 or TRBV12-4 with TRBJ1-2, with a possible D match to TRBD1 (6 bases). The germline V and J ends were trimmed by 6 bases and 8 bases, with 16 bases remaining between them. CDR3 length equals 13 residues. The CDR3 loop reads CASRLTGSGGYTF. As DNA, the CDR3 is TGTGCCAGCAGGCTTACAGGGTCCGGAGGCTACACCTTC.

The chain uses TRBV7-9 and TRBJ2-2; D ambiguous. The CDR3 covers 11 residues. Per the germline V gene, CDR1 is SEHNR and CDR2 is FQNEAQ (reference sequence). V lost 6 bases and J lost 4, with 3 bases in between. CDR3 sequence: CASSLTGELFF. The DNA for the CDR3 is TGTGCCAGCAGTCTCACCGGGGAGCTGTTTTTT.

V gene TRBV11-2 combines with J gene TRBJ2-4; TRBD1 is a possible D gene (5 bases). This CDR3 spans 13 amino acids. CDR1 and CDR2 (germline): SGHAT, FQNNGV. Trimming cost V 0 bases and J 6 bases, with 6 bases left between them. CDR3 sequence (DNA): TGTGCCAGCAGCTTAGAAAGGGGAAACATTCAGTACTTC. Translated, it gives CASSLERGNIQYF.

This clone was seen ten or more times. The chain uses TRBV4-2 and TRBJ1-1; 7 nucleotides agree with TRBD1. The trim removed 0 bases at V and 9 bases at J, leaving 10 bases unmatched. The CDR3 extends over 15 amino acids. Germline V gene sequence: CDR1 LGHNA, CDR2 YNFKEQ. The CDR3 sequence is CASSQDSEGQIKAFF. CDR3 in DNA: TGTGCCAGCAGCCAAGACTCCGAGGGACAGATCAAAGCTTTCTTT.

The chain links TRBV14 to TRBJ1-1; D not certain. Germline V gene lookup returns CDR1 SGHDN and CDR2 FVKESK. Between the trimmed V and J ends, which lost 3 bases and 5 bases, there was a span of 4 bases. This CDR3 comprises 11 residues. The CDR3 sequence is CASSHLTEAFF. Written as DNA, the CDR3 is TGTGCCAGCAGCCACCTGACTGAAGCTTTCTTT.

The genes are TRBV7-9 and TRBJ1-6; 7 nucleotides align to TRBD1. CDR1 and CDR2 from the germline V gene are SEHNR and FQNEAQ (reference sequence). V shed 6 bases and J 6 bases; nucleotides not matched to a gene: 5. CDR3 length: 14 residues. The CDR3 loop is CASSHDRANSPLHF. DNA for the CDR3: TGTGCCAGCAGTCACGACAGGGCTAATTCACCCCTCCACTTT.

The J gene is TRBJ2-5, the V gene TRBV28, with 7 bases aligning to TRBD2. There are 16 residues in the CDR3. Germline values: CDR1 MDHEN, CDR2 SYDVKM. V gave up 3 bases and J gave up 5 bases; unmatched junction bases: 12. CDR3 DNA: TGTGCCAGCAGTTTGGGGGGGAGTAATTACGGGGAGACCCAGTACTTC. Its protein is CASSLGGSNYGETQYF.

About this clone itself: The identical CDR3 is also encoded by other nucleotide sequences in the sample. The J gene is TRBJ2-1, the V gene TRBV9; TRBD1 agrees at 7 bases. Germline V lookup: CDR1 SGDLS, CDR2 YYNGEE. The J segment lost 2 bases and the V segment lost 0 bases, leaving 2 bases of the junction unmatched. The CDR3 length is 15 residues. The CDR3 sequence is CASSVDRGPYNEQFF. The CDR3 DNA sequence: TGTGCCAGCAGCGTAGACAGGGGCCCCTACAATGAGCAGTTCTTC.

V is TRBV2 and J is TRBJ1-1; possibly TRBD1 for D (6 bases). V lost 8 bases to trimming and J lost 4 bases, with 11 bases between them. There are 12 residues in the CDR3. Germline assignment: CDR1 SNHLY and CDR2 FYNNEI. CDR3 loop: CASRSTGTEAFF. In DNA, the CDR3 is TGTGCCAGCCGCTCGACAGGCACTGAAGCTTTCTTT.

The V gene is TRBV19, the J gene TRBJ2-1, with TRBD2 matching 12 bases. The germline V gene has CDR1 LNHDA and CDR2 SQIVND (reference sequence). J gave up 7 bases and V 3 bases, and 7 bases lay outside the gene matches. This CDR3 comprises 16 residues. The CDR3 sequence is CASSMGLAGGWNEQFF. CDR3 sequence (DNA): TGTGCCAGTAGTATGGGGCTAGCGGGGGGGTGGAATGAGCAGTTCTTC.